The 5 T cell receptor beta chains below all came from one sample that was sequenced in a study of CD4 T cells in relation to SARS-CoV-2 and coronaviruses (dated by TCRdb to 2020 to 2023). Libraries were built with the immunoSEQ multiplex PCR assay. TCRdb retrieved this table from immuneACCESS and kept in-frame rearrangements only. Not all clones are present; in checked studies, unresolved V genes account for under half, and no reason is known for the remainder. The sample profile shows 41,000 or so clones; 82% of them were found once. Under 6% of the sample goes to the ten largest clones. No cognate antigen is known for these TCRs. Sequencing was done on a sample of naive CD4+ T cells from PBMCs, cultured in vitro. This specimen's cell subset or site label, per the study, means: naive CD4+ T cells isolated by negative enrichment. These receptor sequences come from an adult with COVID-19.

As regards this clone: The junction departs from the called germline gene at one end, perhaps through a read error. The rearrangement uses TRBV5-5 and TRBJ1-2; D remains unclear. Germline-derived CDR1 and CDR2 are SGHKS and YYEKEE (reference sequence). The CDR3 has 14 residues. In nucleotides, the CDR3 is TGTGCCAGCAGGTTGGACCTAGGGATTTATGGCTACACCTTC. Its translation: CASRLDLGIYGYTF. Together with reference TRBV5-5 and TRBJ1-2, the CDR3 gives the full variable domain: DAGVTQSPTHLIKTRGQQVTLRCSPISGHKSVSWYQQVLGQGPQFIFQYYEKEERGRGNFPDRFSARQFPNYSSELNVNALLLGDSALYLCASRLDLGIYGYTFGSGTRLTVV.

The V call is TRBV3-1 (or the pseudogene TRBV3-2), the J call TRBJ1-2, with D unclear. This CDR3 contains 15 residues. Germline V lookup: CDR1 LGHDT, CDR2 YNNKEL (reference sequence). The ends were cut back, 3 bases at V and 5 bases at J, with 16 bases in the middle. CDR3 region: CASSQNLGGKYGYTF. CDR3 nucleotides: TGTGCCAGCAGCCAGAATTTAGGAGGGAAATATGGCTACACCTTC.

V and J are TRBV28 and TRBJ2-7; 8 bases are a match to TRBD2. The J segment lost 2 bases and the V segment lost 5 bases, leaving 8 bases of the junction unmatched. Germline V lookup: CDR1 MDHEN, CDR2 SYDVKM. The CDR3 contains 15 residues. Written as DNA, the CDR3 is TGTGCCAGCAGTCCGATAGCGGGAACAGCCTACGAGCAGTACTTC. This gives the protein CASSPIAGTAYEQYF.

The chain couples TRBV4-1 to TRBJ1-4; no clear D. CDR1 and CDR2 from the germline V gene are MGHRA and YSYEKL. V lost 3 bases and J lost 4, with 0 bases in between. The CDR3 loop spans 11 amino acids. Written as DNA, the CDR3 is TGCGCCAGCAGCCATAATGAAAAACTGTTTTTT. Translated, it gives CASSHNEKLFF.

The J gene is TRBJ2-3, the V gene TRBV19, with 9 nucleotides matching TRBD1. J was trimmed by 4 bases and V by 10 bases; bases with no gene match: 12. Per the germline V gene, CDR1 is LNHDA and CDR2 is SQIVND (reference sequence). This CDR3 is built from 15 residues. CDR3 in amino acids: CATKIRDRDPDTQYF. The CDR3 DNA reads TGTGCCACTAAAATCCGGGACAGGGATCCAGATACGCAGTATTTT.